This T cell receptor (beta chain) was found in a study of CXCR4 blockade with PD-1 therapy in pancreatic cancer. Study-wide points: Sequencing covered TCRbeta chains only, not alpha chains. Survival did not correlate with tumor clonality, which averaged 0.14 versus 0.05. Clone frequency correlated with its number of distinct nucleotide rearrangements.

TCRdb's copy holds only in-frame clones and misses some; the assay was immunoSEQ multiplex PCR. Among about 5,200 clones listed, about half were seen once. On this clone: The antigen remains undetermined.

The V end was cut by 4 bases, the J end by 1 base, with 10 bases between. Germline CDR1 and CDR2: GTSNPN and SVGIG (reference sequence). CDR3 size: 13 residues. The chain carries TRBV30 and TRBJ1-1, with a weak D call TRBD1 (6 bases). This TCR derives from a human donor with pancreatic ductal adenocarcinoma. The sequenced material came from tumor tissue. CDR3 coding DNA: TGTGCCTGGACCGGGACACAGAACACTGAAGCTTTCTTT. It is translated as CAWTGTQNTEAFF.